Sequencing of this T cell receptor (beta chain) was carried out in a study of radiotherapy plus CTLA-4 blockade in lung cancer. In the study overall: Objective responses emerged in around 18% of patients, and around 31% attained disease control.

Profiled with immunoSEQ multiplex PCR; TCRdb holds only in-frame clones, not every one. The sample has approximately 45,000 clones; roughly 65% are singletons. The CDR3 sequence is 16 residues long. Looked up from germline, CDR1 is LNHNV and CDR2 is YYDKDF (reference sequence). Trimming removed 3 bases from V and 2 bases from J; junction bases left unmatched: 7. V and J are TRBV15 and TRBJ2-3; 8 bases match TRBD2. The source material was peripheral blood, sampled from a patient treated with radiotherapy plus ipilimumab. The TCR originated in a human donor with non-small cell lung cancer who had a partial response to radiotherapy plus ipilimumab. This chain's CDR3 is CATSSDSGAYTDTQYF. In DNA, the CDR3 is TGTGCCACCAGCAGTGATAGCGGGGCTTACACAGATACGCAGTATTTT.